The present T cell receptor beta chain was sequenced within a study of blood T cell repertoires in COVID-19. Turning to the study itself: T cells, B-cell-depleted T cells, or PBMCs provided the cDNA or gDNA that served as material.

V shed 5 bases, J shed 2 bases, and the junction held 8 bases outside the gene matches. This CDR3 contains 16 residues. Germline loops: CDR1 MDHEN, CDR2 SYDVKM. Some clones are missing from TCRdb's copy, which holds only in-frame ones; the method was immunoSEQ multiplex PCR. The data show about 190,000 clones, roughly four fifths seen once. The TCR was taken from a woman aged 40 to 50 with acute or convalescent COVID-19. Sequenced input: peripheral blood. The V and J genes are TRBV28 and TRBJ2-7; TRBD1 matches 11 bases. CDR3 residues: CASSPVPGQGAYEQYF. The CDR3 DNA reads TGTGCCAGCAGTCCGGTTCCGGGACAGGGGGCCTACGAGCAGTACTTC.